Described below is a single T cell receptor beta chain sequence and its context. No cognate antigen has been identified for it. Base qualities are not at hand, and no much larger clone is one base apart. This record comes from a study of control samples from healthy donors and cancer patients (dated by TCRdb to about 2020). Library preparation used the immunoSEQ multiplex PCR assay. What TCRdb holds here is the immuneACCESS table cut down to in-frame rearrangements. Part of the clones is not present; checked against another copy, under half of the missing clones reflect an unresolved V gene, and the others are unexplained. The sample includes about 180,000 clones, with 90% observed a single time. Around 1.5% of the sample is in the top ten clones. Sequenced sample: blood. The sequence was collected from a woman in her fifties or sixties in good health.

The DNA sequence is TGTGCCAGCAGTCCCCATGGGTCCTCCTACGAGCAGTACTTC. The encoded protein is CASSPHGSSYEQYF. The V and J segments used are TRBV27 and TRBJ2-7, with the identity of the D gene unclear. The germline V gene encodes CDR1 MNHEY and CDR2 SMNVEV (reference sequence). The V and J ends are trimmed by 5 bases and 0 bases, leaving 11 bases between them. From the cysteine up to the phenylalanine, the CDR3 has a length of 14 residues. Only CDR3 DNA is held: 42 bases, read in frame from base 1.